This T cell receptor beta chain was captured by sequencing in a study of beta chain features in type 1 diabetes. What was sequenced were expressed TCRB transcripts, since all of the isolated RNA had been reverse transcribed. Only in-frame clones appear in the TCRdb table, and some are missing; sequencing was by immunoSEQ multiplex PCR. This sample yields about 160,000 clones, of which just over 8% are seen a single time; over 0.45% belongs to the top ten. A single heparinised draw of about 100 mL on average was taken per donor. The purity of all sorted populations exceeded 95%. Study-level findings and limits: In every one of the four CD4+ subsets, TCRB CDR3s were moderately but significantly shorter in Type 1 diabetes patients. These data did not resolve whether HLA type affects TCRB rearrangement. In the patient group, naive, central memory and Treg TCRB repertoires seemed more alike than in the healthy donor group.

This clone was observed a handful of times. The antigen remains undetermined. Germline CDR1 is SGHNT and CDR2 is YENEEA. Trimming took off 6 bases at V and 4 bases at J, with 18 bases between the two ends. There are 16 residues in the CDR3. The V gene is TRBV11-3, the J gene TRBJ2-2, with TRBD1 as a possible D gene (8 bases). The clonotype was recovered from a woman aged 18 to 35 with type 1 diabetes. The sequenced sample was central memory CD4+ T cells from blood. The CDR3 here is CASSSRQGRGTGELFF. The CDR3 region has the DNA TGTGCCAGCAGTTCCCGACAGGGGAGGGGCACCGGGGAGCTGTTTTTT.